Listed below are T cell receptor beta chains from one sample, sequenced in a study of siplizumab effects on memory and regulatory T cells. Here immunoSEQ multiplex PCR was the method, and the copy in TCRdb shows in-frame clones only, minus some. The sample contains some 100,000 clones, approximately 91% of which appear only once. Material: CD4+ T cells sorted from blood. Every receptor here comes from a human donor in good health. Some clones in this sample may be carry-over from other donors' samples. CDR3s include the opening cysteine and the closing phenylalanine or tryptophan. D genes are given only for firm matches. Only some rows state a clone size, as once, few, many or a class for expanded clones.

V	D	size	J	CDR3	DNA
TRBV19	.	.	TRBJ2-3	CASNAGGSVYTQYF	TGTGCCAGTAATGCCGGGGGCAGCGTATATACGCAGTATTTT
TRBV28	TRBD2	.	TRBJ2-1	CASSPSGLAVYNEQFF	TGTGCCAGCAGTCCGTCGGGACTAGCGGTATACAATGAGCAGTTCTTC
TRBV5-1	TRBD2	.	TRBJ2-2	CASSGGLAGYTGELFF	TGCGCCAGCAGCGGCGGACTAGCGGGGTACACCGGGGAGCTGTTTTTT
TRBV19	.	once	TRBJ2-7	CASSIAAGVGSYEQYF	TGTGCCAGTAGTATTGCGGCGGGCGTTGGCTCCTACGAGCAGTACTTC
TRBV6-6	.	.	TRBJ2-2	CASSPGLVFGELFF	TGTGCCAGCAGTCCGGGACTCGTGTTCGGGGAGCTGTTTTTT
TRBV5-6	TRBD1	.	TRBJ2-6	CASSLQWGQGSGANVLTF	TGTGCCAGCAGCTTGCAGTGGGGACAGGGGTCTGGGGCCAACGTCCTGACTTTC
TRBV30	.	.	TRBJ1-5	CAFSPGLSNQPQHF	TGTGCCTTTTCCCCAGGGCTGAGCAATCAGCCCCAGCATTTT
TRBV4-1	.	.	TRBJ1-1	CASSQEGADMNTEAFF	TGCGCCAGCAGCCAAGAAGGGGCCGACATGAACACTGAAGCTTTCTTT
TRBV1	.	.	TRBJ2-3	CTSNLNTTDTQYF	TGCACCAGCAACCTAAACACGACAGATACGCAGTATTTT
TRBV6-5	.	.	TRBJ2-2	CASRAWGGRELFF	TGTGCCAGCAGAGCTTGGGGTGGGAGGGAGCTGTTTTTT
TRBV4-1	TRBD2	few	TRBJ2-2	CASSQDTGRVTGELFF	TGCGCCAGCAGCCAAGATACGGGGAGGGTTACCGGGGAGCTGTTTTTT
TRBV4-1	.	.	TRBJ1-4	CASSQEWQGRSPNEKLFF	TGCGCCAGCAGCCAAGAGTGGCAGGGTCGGAGTCCTAATGAAAAACTGTTTTTT
TRBV19	TRBD1	.	TRBJ1-5	CASSIELRQGVRGNQPQHF	TGTGCCAGTAGTATAGAGCTTAGGCAGGGGGTCCGGGGCAATCAGCCCCAGCATTTT
TRBV14	TRBD1	.	TRBJ1-4	CASSQENRGGEKLFF	TGTGCCAGCAGCCAAGAAAACAGGGGCGGTGAAAAACTGTTTTTT
TRBV18	TRBD1	few	TRBJ1-5	CASSQDRVRTDQPQHF	TGTGCCAGCTCACAGGACAGGGTTAGGACGGATCAGCCCCAGCATTTT
TRBV19	.	few	TRBJ1-2	CASSIGQLNYGYTF	TGTGCCAGTAGTATAGGCCAACTAAACTATGGCTACACCTTC
TRBV19	TRBD1	once	TRBJ2-4	CASRDRGAKNIQYF	TGTGCCAGTAGGGACAGGGGAGCCAAAAACATTCAGTACTTC
TRBV29-1	.	.	TRBJ2-2	CSVFTAANTGELFF	TGCAGCGTTTTCACAGCAGCGAACACCGGGGAGCTGTTTTTT
TRBV2	.	.	TRBJ1-5	CASSERGQPQHF	TGTGCCAGCAGTGAACGCGGTCAGCCCCAGCATTTT
TRBV19	.	.	TRBJ1-3	CASNPTERNTIYF	TGTGCCAGTAACCCGACAGAGAGAAACACCATATATTTT
TRBV7-9	.	.	TRBJ2-5	CASSLGQPQETQYF	TGTGCCAGCAGCCTAGGACAGCCCCAAGAGACCCAGTACTTC
TRBV30	TRBD1	.	TRBJ1-1	CAWVGQGASEAFF	TGTGCCTGGGTAGGACAGGGAGCGTCTGAAGCTTTCTTT
TRBV5-4	TRBD1	.	TRBJ1-2	CAIPKQGATYGYTF	TGTGCCATACCGAAGCAGGGGGCGACGTATGGCTACACCTTC
TRBV6-1	TRBD1	once	TRBJ2-7	CASSEAWGQGAAEQYF	TGTGCCAGCAGTGAAGCGTGGGGACAGGGGGCGGCCGAGCAGTACTTC
TRBV28	TRBD1	.	TRBJ1-5	CASRTQGANQPQHF	TGTGCCAGCAGGACCCAGGGGGCGAATCAGCCCCAGCATTTT
TRBV14	TRBD2	.	TRBJ2-7	CASSPTLRLARYEQYF	TGTGCCAGCAGTCCTACGCTCCGACTAGCGCGGTACGAGCAGTACTTC
TRBV7-6	.	few	TRBJ2-3	CASSHGDTQYF	TGTGCCAGCAGTCACGGGGATACGCAGTATTTT
TRBV11-1	TRBD2	.	TRBJ2-1	CASSLAPSSGQQFF	TGTGCCAGCAGCTTAGCCCCGTCTAGCGGACAGCAGTTCTTC
TRBV6-5	.	.	TRBJ1-4	CASSYSQQPAGKLFF	TGTGCCAGCAGTTACTCGCAGCAGCCGGCCGGAAAACTGTTTTTT
TRBV27	.	.	TRBJ2-3	CASSPADTQYF	TGTGCCAGCAGTCCCGCAGATACGCAGTATTTT
TRBV11-1	.	.	TRBJ2-4	CASSFLGAKNIQYF	TGTGCCAGCAGCTTTTTGGGGGCGAAAAACATTCAGTACTTC
TRBV28	TRBD1	.	TRBJ2-1	CASSHRDRGYNEQFF	TGTGCCAGCAGTCATCGGGACAGGGGATACAATGAGCAGTTCTTC
TRBV5-6	.	.	TRBJ1-2	CASSGGKSGPIGYGYTF	TGTGCCAGCAGCGGAGGGAAATCAGGGCCTATTGGGTATGGCTACACCTTC
TRBV6-5	.	.	TRBJ2-3	CASSYSKYASTDTQYF	TGTGCCAGCAGTTACTCGAAGTACGCTAGCACAGATACGCAGTATTTT
TRBV6-1	.	medium-sized	TRBJ1-5	CASSESGGSQPQHF	TGTGCCAGCAGTGAATCCGGGGGTTCTCAGCCCCAGCATTTT
TRBV18	.	.	TRBJ2-7	CASSPRESSYEQYF	TGTGCCAGCTCACCACGGGAGAGCTCCTACGAGCAGTACTTC
TRBV18	.	.	TRBJ1-5	CASSPIANSNQPQHF	TGTGCCAGCTCGCCAATCGCGAATAGCAATCAGCCCCAGCATTTT
TRBV28	.	.	TRBJ1-3	CASSPPTGGIGNTIYF	TGTGCCAGCAGTCCTCCGACAGGAGGCATTGGAAACACCATATATTTT
TRBV7-3	.	.	TRBJ2-3	CASSQSDTQYF	TGTGCCAGCAGTCAGTCAGATACGCAGTATTTT
TRBV6-1	.	.	TRBJ2-1	CASSEIIKGNEQFF	TGTGCCAGCAGTGAAATCATAAAGGGGAATGAGCAGTTCTTC
TRBV7-3	.	.	TRBJ2-3	CASSLTPSDTQYF	TGTGCCAGCAGCTTAACCCCCTCAGATACGCAGTATTTT
TRBV19	.	.	TRBJ2-5	CAAAGRAGSQETQYF	TGTGCCGCGGCAGGCAGGGCCGGTTCGCAGGAGACCCAGTACTTC
TRBV9	TRBD2	.	TRBJ2-5	CASSVVAGDGSQTQYF	TGTGCCAGCAGCGTTGTAGCGGGAGATGGGTCGCAGACCCAGTACTTC
TRBV29-1	.	once	TRBJ2-7	CSVDGRNYEQYF	TGCAGCGTTGATGGCAGGAACTACGAGCAGTACTTC
TRBV2	.	.	TRBJ2-5	CASKIGHQETQYF	TGTGCCAGCAAAATAGGGCACCAAGAGACCCAGTACTTC
TRBV10-3	.	.	TRBJ1-1	CAISGRGEGTEAFF	TGTGCCATCAGTGGACGGGGCGAGGGCACTGAAGCTTTCTTT